These 3 T cell receptor beta chains were sequenced from one sample in a study of Ad26.COV2.S vaccination and SARS-CoV-2 variants. TCRdb keeps only in-frame clones here, not all; method: immunoSEQ multiplex PCR. This table has some 190,000 clones, around 88% appearing once. This material consisted of peripheral blood, taken after recovery from COVID-19. The receptor set was obtained from a human donor who had recovered from COVID-19.

The rearrangement joins TRBV18 to TRBJ1-1, with TRBD1 matching 7 bases. The junction had 3 bases not matched to a gene; V was cut back by 4 bases and J by 1 base. The CDR3 is made up of 14 amino acids. Germline V gene sequence: CDR1 KGHSH, CDR2 LQKENI. CDR3 protein: CASSRQGANTEAFF. DNA of the CDR3: TGTGCCAGCTCACGACAGGGAGCGAACACTGAAGCTTTCTTT.

In DNA form, the CDR3 reads TGCGCCAGCAGTGCCGACAGGGTGGGGGCCGGGGAGCTGTTTTTT. It translates to CASSADRVGAGELFF. The V and J genes are TRBV10-1 and TRBJ2-2; 7 nucleotides align to TRBD1. Looked up from germline, CDR1 is WNHNN and CDR2 is SYGVQD (reference sequence). J lost 6 bases, V lost 4 bases, and 8 bases had no gene match. The CDR3 is made up of 15 amino acids.

V and J are TRBV7-2 and TRBJ2-5; D is uncertain. V gave up 0 bases and J gave up 5 bases, with 4 bases separating them. The CDR3 contains 12 residues. CDR1 SGHTA and CDR2 FQGNSA come from the germline V gene. CDR3 nucleotide sequence: TGTGCCAGCAGCTTAGCCTGGGAGACCCAGTACTTC. Its protein product is CASSLAWETQYF.